These 5 T cell receptor beta chains came from one sample sequenced in a study of T-cell memory formation after mild COVID-19. MiXCR was run by TCRdb on the 5' RACE reads, yielding one entry per CDR3 protein. The table includes 500,000 to 650,000 distinct CDR3 sequences, roughly 20% detected once. Sequencing input: PBMCs or a T cell subset sorted from them (not recorded which). The receptors come from an adult woman who had mild COVID-19 (a few samples of this study predate the infection). Cell type and time point are not known.

This clonotype was seen only a few times. The CDR3 region is CASSSTGQPQHF. The CDR3 bases are TGTGCCAGCAGCTCGACAGGGCAGCCCCAGCATTTT. The chain is built from TRBV7-9 and TRBJ1-5, with 7 positions matching TRBD1. Germline assignment: CDR1 SEHNR and CDR2 FQNEAQ (reference sequence). The CDR3 sequence is 12 residues long. Trimming cost V 4 bases and J 7 bases; bases outside gene matches: 1.

Only a few counts were recorded for this clonotype. The chain carries TRBV18 and TRBJ2-3, with D perhaps TRBD1 (6 bases). Germline V gene sequence: CDR1 KGHSH, CDR2 LQKENI. The CDR3 sequence is 13 residues long. Trimming left V 5 bases short and J 14 bases short, with 20 bases between. The CDR3 DNA sequence: TGTGCCAGCTCAACCGACACCGGGACATGGGCGTATTTT. Encoded protein: CASSTDTGTWAYF.

This clonotype was detected ten times or more. The CDR3 loop reads CASSLLLNTGELFF. The CDR3 nucleotides read TGTGCCAGCAGTTTATTACTAAACACCGGGGAGCTGTTTTTT. The rearrangement joins TRBV12-3 or TRBV12-4 to TRBJ2-2; no definite D call. The CDR3 is 14 amino acids. Between the trimmed V and J ends, which lost 2 bases and 2 bases, there was a span of 6 bases.

This clonotype came up once. The chain links TRBV24-1 to TRBJ1-1, with D uncertain. The germline CDR1 and CDR2 sequences are KGHDR and SFDVKD. This CDR3 has 14 residues. V lost 3 bases, J lost 4 bases, and 11 bases lay in between. The CDR3, as DNA: TGTGCCACCAGTGATGGCAGAGGAGGCACTGAAGCTTTCTTT. Translating it yields CATSDGRGGTEAFF.

Many counts were recorded for this clonotype. V gene TRBV3-1 combines with J gene TRBJ2-1; D is undetermined. The germline V and J ends were trimmed by 4 bases and 4 bases, with 14 bases remaining between them. The CDR3 runs to 15 residues. Germline lookup yields CDR1 LGHDT and CDR2 YNNKEL (reference sequence). The CDR3 reads CASSPLPAGYNEQFF. The CDR3 region has the DNA TGTGCCAGCAGCCCCCTTCCCGCCGGATACAATGAGCAGTTCTTC.